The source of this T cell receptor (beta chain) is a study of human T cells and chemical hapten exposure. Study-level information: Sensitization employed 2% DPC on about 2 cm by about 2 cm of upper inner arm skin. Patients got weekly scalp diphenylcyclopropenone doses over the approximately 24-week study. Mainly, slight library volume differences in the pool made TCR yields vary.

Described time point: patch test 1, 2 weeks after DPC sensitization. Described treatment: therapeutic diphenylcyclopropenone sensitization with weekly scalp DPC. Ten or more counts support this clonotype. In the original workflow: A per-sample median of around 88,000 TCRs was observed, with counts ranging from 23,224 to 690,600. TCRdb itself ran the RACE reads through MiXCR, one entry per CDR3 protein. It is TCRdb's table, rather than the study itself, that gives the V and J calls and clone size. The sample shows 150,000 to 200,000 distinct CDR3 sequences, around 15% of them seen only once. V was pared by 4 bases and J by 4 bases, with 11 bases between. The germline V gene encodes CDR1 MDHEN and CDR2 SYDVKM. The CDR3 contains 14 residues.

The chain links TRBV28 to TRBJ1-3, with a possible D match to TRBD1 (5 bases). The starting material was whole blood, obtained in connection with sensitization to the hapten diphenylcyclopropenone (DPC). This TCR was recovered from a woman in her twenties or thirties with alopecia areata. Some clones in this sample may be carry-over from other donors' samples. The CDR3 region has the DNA TGTGCCAGCAGTTCTGGGGGTGCAGGAAACACCATATATTTT. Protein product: CASSSGGAGNTIYF.